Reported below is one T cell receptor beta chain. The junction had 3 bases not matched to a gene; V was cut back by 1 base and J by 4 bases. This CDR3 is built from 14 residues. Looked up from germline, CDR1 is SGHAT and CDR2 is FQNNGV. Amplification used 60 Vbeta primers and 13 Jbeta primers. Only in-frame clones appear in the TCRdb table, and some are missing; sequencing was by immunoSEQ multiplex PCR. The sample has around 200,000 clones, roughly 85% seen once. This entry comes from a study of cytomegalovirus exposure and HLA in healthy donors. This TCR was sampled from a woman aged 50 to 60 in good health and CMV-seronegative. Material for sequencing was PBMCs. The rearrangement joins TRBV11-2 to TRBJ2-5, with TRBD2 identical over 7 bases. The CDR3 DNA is TGTGCCAGCAGCTTAGCCGGGGAGGGAGAGACCCAGTACTTC. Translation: CASSLAGEGETQYF.